Shown below are 8 T cell receptor beta chains from a single sample sequenced in a study of blood T cell repertoires in COVID-19. The method was immunoSEQ multiplex PCR; TCRdb's version includes in-frame clones alone and lacks a portion of them. This table holds about 86,000 clones, 65% to 80% found once. The sample consisted of peripheral blood. The receptors originated from a man between 65 and 85 years old with acute or convalescent COVID-19.

The V and J genes are TRBV6-2 or TRBV6-3 and TRBJ2-5, with 14 bases identical to TRBD2. V lost 5 bases to trimming and J lost 5 bases; unmatched junction nucleotides: 7. The CDR3 is 16 residues long. CDR1 MNHEY and CDR2 SVGEGT come from the germline V gene. In DNA form, the CDR3 reads TGTGCCAGCAGTCCCGGGACTAGCGGGGGATCGGAGACCCAGTACTTC. This codes for CASSPGTSGGSETQYF.

V usage is TRBV6-5 and J usage is TRBJ1-4; 9 bases match TRBD1. This CDR3 is 13 amino acids long. Per germline, CDR1 MNHEY and CDR2 SVGAGI. Trimming at V came to 7 bases and at J to 7 bases, leaving 4 bases not matched to a gene. Written as DNA, the CDR3 is TGTGCCAGCAAACCGGGACAGGGTGAAAAACTGTTTTTT. It codes for CASKPGQGEKLFF.

This sequence joins TRBV7-6 and TRBJ1-5; 8 nucleotides line up with TRBD1. The germline gives CDR1 SGHVS, CDR2 FNYEAQ. The CDR3 runs 15 residues. J gave up 6 bases and V 1 base, and 5 bases lay outside the gene matches. The CDR3: CASSLGTGTGQPQHF. The CDR3, as DNA: TGTGCCAGCAGCTTAGGGACAGGGACGGGTCAGCCCCAGCATTTT.

In its sample, this clone was seen a few times. The chain links TRBV19 to TRBJ1-2; TRBD1 aligns across 10 bases. CDR1 LNHDA and CDR2 SQIVND come from the germline V gene (reference sequence). V trimming: 6 bases; J trimming: 6 bases; junction bases outside the gene matches: 7. CDR3 size: 14 residues. The DNA for the CDR3 is TGTGCCAGTAGGCTGTTGGGGACAGGGGATGGCTACACCTTC. Translating gives CASRLLGTGDGYTF. The entire variable domain, with the rest obtained from reference TRBV19 and TRBJ1-2, is as follows: DGGITQSPKYLFRKEGQNVTLSCEQNLNHDAMYWYRQDPGQGLRLIYYSQIVNDFQKGDIAEGYSVSREKKESFPLTVTSAQKNPTAFYLCASRLLGTGDGYTFGSGTRLTVV.

V is TRBV11-3 and J is TRBJ2-2; perhaps TRBD2 as D (5 bases). Germline V lookup: CDR1 SGHNT, CDR2 YENEEA. Deletions cut 8 bases from V and 6 bases from J, with 13 bases between. There are 13 residues in the CDR3. CDR3 in DNA: TGTGCCAGCTCGGAGGAAAACGCCGGGGAGCTGTTTTTT. Amino acids: CASSEENAGELFF.

J is TRBJ1-3 and V is TRBV30; unclear D gene. V was trimmed by 0 bases and J by 0 bases, leaving 9 bases between them. This CDR3 comprises 15 residues. Per germline, CDR1 GTSNPN and CDR2 SVGIG (reference sequence). This CDR3 reads CAWSVFGDSGNTIYF. The CDR3 nucleotides are TGTGCCTGGAGTGTATTCGGTGACTCTGGAAACACCATATATTTT.

The J gene is TRBJ2-5, the V gene TRBV5-1; D perhaps matches TRBD2 (5 bases). The germline V gene encodes CDR1 SGHRS and CDR2 YFSETQ. The CDR3 runs 14 residues. The V gene lost 1 base and the J gene lost 7 bases, with 14 bases spanning the gap. The CDR3 loop reads CASSLTTSGGTQYF. In DNA form, the CDR3 reads TGCGCCAGCAGCTTGACCACCTCCGGAGGGACCCAGTACTTC.

This chain connects TRBV29-1 to TRBJ2-3, with TRBD2 identical over 11 bases. V dropped 4 bases and J dropped 6; count of bases not matched to a gene: 0. Germline values: CDR1 SQVTM, CDR2 ANQGSEA. This CDR3 spans 12 amino acids. CDR3: CSVGLAGDTQYF. Written as DNA, the CDR3 is TGCAGCGTTGGACTAGCGGGGGATACGCAGTATTTT.